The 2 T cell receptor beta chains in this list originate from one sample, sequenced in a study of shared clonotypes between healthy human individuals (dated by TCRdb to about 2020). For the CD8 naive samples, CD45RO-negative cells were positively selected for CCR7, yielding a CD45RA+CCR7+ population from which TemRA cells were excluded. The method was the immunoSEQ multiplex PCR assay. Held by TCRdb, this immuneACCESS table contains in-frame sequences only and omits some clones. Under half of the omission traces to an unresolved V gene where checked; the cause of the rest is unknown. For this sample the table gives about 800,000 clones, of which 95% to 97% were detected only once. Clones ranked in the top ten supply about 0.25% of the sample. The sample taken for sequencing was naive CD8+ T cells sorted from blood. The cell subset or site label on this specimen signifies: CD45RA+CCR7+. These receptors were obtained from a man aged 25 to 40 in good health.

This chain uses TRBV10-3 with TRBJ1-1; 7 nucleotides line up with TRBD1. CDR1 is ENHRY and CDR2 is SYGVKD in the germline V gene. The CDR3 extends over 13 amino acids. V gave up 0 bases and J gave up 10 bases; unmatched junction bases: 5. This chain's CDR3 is CAISESTTGAAFF. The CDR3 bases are TGTGCCATCAGTGAGTCTACCACAGGGGCAGCTTTCTTT.

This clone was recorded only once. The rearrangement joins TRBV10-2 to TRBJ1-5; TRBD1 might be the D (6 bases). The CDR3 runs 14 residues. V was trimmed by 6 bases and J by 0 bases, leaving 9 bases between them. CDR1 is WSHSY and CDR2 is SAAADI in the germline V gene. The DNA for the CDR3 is TGCGCCAGCAGCTACAGGGTTAGCAATCAGCCCCAGCATTTT. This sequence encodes CASSYRVSNQPQHF.